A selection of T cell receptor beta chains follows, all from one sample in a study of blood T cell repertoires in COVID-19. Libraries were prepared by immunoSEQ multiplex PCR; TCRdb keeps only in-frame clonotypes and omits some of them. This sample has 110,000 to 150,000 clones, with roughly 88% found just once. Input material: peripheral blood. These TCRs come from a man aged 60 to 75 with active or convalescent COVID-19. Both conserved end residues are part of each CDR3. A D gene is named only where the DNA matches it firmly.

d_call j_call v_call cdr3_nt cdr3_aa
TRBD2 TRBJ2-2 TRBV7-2 TGTGCCAGCCGTCCTGTAGCGGGGGCCTCGAACACCGGGGAGCTGTTTTTT CASRPVAGASNTGELFF
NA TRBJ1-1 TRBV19 TGTGCCAGTAGTTTGCTGGGAGACTCTAACACTGAAGCTTTCTTT CASSLLGDSNTEAFF
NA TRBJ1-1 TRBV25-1 TGTGCCAGCAGTGACGGGAGTCGGAACACTGAAGCTTTCTTT CASSDGSRNTEAFF
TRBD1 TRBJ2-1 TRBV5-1 TGCGCCAGCAGCTCAACCACAGGGGGCGAAGGTTCCTACAATGAGCAGTTCTTC CASSSTTGGEGSYNEQFF
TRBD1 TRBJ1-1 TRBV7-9 TGTGCCAGCAGCAGGGGACAGGGGAGGAACACTGAAGCTTTCTTT CASSRGQGRNTEAFF
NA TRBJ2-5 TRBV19 TGTGCCAGTAGTATGGACAGTCAGGAGACCCAGTACTTC CASSMDSQETQYF
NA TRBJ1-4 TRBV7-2 TGTGCCAGCAGCTTAGTCTTCGGAGCAACTAATGAAAAACTGTTTTTT CASSLVFGATNEKLFF
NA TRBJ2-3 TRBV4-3 TGCGCCAGCAGCCAGGACAGCCGGCCAGATACGCAGTATTTT CASSQDSRPDTQYF
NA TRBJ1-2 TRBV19 TGTGCCAGTAGTTCGAGGACAGTACAGTTC CASSSRTVQF
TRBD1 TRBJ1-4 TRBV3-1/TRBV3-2 TGTGCCAGCTCCTCGACAGGGGGCGGAGAAAAACTGTTTTTT CASSSTGGGEKLFF
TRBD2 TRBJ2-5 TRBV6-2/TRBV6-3 TGTGCCAGCAGTGACCTGGCGGGGGGCGGGAGAGAGACCCAGTACTTC CASSDLAGGGRETQYF